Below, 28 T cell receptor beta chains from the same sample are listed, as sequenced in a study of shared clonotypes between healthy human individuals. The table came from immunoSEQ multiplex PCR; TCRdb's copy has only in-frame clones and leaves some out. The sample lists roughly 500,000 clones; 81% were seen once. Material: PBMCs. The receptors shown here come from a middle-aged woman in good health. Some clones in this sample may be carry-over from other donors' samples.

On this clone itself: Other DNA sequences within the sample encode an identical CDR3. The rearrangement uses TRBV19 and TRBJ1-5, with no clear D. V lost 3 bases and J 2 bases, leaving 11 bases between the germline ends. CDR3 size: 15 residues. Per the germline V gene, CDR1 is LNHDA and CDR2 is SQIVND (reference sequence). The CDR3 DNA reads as TGTGCCAGTAGTATCTCGGGAGGTGGCAATCAGCCCCAGCATTTT. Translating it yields CASSISGGGNQPQHF. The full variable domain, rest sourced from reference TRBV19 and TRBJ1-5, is DGGITQSPKYLFRKEGQNVTLSCEQNLNHDAMYWYRQDPGQGLRLIYYSQIVNDFQKGDIAEGYSVSREKKESFPLTVTSAQKNPTAFYLCASSISGGGNQPQHFGDGTRLSIL.

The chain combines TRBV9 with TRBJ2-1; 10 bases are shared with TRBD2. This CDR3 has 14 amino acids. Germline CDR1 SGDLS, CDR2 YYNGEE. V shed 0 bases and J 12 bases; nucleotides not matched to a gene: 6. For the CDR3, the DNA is TGTGCCAGCAGCGTAGGGGGAGCGGGAGGGGCGCAGTTCTTC. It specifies CASSVGGAGGAQFF.

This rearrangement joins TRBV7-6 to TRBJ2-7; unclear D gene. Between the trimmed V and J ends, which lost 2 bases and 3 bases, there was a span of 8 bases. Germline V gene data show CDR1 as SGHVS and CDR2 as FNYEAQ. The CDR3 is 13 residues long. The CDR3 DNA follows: TGTGCCAGCAGCTTAAACGGCCTCTACGAGCAGTACTTC. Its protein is CASSLNGLYEQYF.

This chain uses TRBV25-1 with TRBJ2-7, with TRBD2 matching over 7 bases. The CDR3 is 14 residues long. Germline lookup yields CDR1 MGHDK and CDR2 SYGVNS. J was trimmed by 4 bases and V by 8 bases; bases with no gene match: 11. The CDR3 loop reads CASPSRGDPYEQYF. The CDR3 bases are TGTGCCAGCCCATCCCGGGGGGACCCTTACGAGCAGTACTTC.

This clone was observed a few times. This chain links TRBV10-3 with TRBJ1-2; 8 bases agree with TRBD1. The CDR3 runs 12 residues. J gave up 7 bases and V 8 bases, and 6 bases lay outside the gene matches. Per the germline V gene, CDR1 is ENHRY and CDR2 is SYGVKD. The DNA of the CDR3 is TGTGCCATCGGGTCAGGGGGCTTTGGCTACACCTTC. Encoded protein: CAIGSGGFGYTF.

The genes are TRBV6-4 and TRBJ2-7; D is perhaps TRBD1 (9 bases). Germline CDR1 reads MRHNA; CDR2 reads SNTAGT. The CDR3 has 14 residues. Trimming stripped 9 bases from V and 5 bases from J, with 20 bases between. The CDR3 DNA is TGTGCCAGGCTCGGGGGGGACAGGGCCCACGAGCAGTACTTC. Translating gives CARLGGDRAHEQYF.

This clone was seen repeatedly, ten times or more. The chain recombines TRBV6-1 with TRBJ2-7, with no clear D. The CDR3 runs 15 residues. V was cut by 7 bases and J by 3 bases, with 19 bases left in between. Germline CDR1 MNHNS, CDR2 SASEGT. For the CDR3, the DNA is TGTGCCAGCATGGGAAGGGCCTCCCACGGCTACGAGCAGTACTTC. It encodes CASMGRASHGYEQYF.

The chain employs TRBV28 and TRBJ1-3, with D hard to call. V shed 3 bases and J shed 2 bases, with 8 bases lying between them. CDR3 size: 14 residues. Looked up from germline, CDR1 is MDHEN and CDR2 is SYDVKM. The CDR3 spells CASSLWRAGNTIYF. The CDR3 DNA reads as TGTGCCAGCAGTTTGTGGAGGGCTGGAAACACCATATATTTT.

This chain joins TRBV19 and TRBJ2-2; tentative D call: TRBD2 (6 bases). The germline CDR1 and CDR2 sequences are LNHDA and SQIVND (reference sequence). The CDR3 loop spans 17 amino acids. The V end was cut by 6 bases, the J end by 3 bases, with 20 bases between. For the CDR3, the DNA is TGTGCCAGTAGGGGGAGAGGGCTAGCGAAAGACACCGGGGAGCTGTTTTTT. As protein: CASRGRGLAKDTGELFF.

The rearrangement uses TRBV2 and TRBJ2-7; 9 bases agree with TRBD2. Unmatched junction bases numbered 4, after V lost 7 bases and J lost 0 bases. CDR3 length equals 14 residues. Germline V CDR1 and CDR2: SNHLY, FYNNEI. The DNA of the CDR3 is TGTGCCAGCAATATAGCGGGAGTCTCCTACGAGCAGTACTTC. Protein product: CASNIAGVSYEQYF.

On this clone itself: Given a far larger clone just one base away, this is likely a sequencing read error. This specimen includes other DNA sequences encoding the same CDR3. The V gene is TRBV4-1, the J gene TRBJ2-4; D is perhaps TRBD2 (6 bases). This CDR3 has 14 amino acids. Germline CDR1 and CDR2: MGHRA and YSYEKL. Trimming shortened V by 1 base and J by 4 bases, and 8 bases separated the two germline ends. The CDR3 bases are TGCGCCAGCAGCCAAGCGGGAGCTAAAAACATTCAGTACTTC. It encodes CASSQAGAKNIQYF.

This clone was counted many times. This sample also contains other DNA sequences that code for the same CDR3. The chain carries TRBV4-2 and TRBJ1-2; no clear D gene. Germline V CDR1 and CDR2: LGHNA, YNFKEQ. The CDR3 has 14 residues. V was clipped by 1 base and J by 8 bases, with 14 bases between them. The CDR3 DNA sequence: TGTGCCAGCAGCCAAGTATCTGGTTCCCACGGCTACACCTTC. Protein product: CASSQVSGSHGYTF.

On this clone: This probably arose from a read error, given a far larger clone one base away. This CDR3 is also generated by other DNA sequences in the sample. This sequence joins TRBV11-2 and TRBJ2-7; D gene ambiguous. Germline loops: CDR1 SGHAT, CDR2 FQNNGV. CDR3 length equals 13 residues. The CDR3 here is CASSLGDGYEQYF. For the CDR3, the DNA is TGTGCTAGCAGCTTAGGTGATGGCTACGAGCAGTACTTC.

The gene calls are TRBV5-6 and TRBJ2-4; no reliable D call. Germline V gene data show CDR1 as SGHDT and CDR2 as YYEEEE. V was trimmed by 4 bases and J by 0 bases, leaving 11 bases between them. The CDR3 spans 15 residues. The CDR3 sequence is CASSTGPLAKNIQYF. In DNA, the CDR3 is TGTGCCAGCAGCACTGGGCCCTTAGCCAAAAACATTCAGTACTTC.

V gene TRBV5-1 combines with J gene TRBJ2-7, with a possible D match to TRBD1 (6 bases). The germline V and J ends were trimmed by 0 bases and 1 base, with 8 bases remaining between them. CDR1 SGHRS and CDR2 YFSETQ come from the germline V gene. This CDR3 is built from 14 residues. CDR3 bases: TGCGCCAGCAGCTTGGGACAGGTTTCCTACGAGCAGTACTTC. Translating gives CASSLGQVSYEQYF.

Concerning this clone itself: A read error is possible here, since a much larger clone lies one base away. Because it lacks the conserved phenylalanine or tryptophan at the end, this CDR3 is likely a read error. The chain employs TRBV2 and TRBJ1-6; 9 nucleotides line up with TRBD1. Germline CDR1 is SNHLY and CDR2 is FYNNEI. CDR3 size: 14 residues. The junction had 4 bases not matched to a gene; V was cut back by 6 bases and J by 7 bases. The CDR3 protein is CASRQGARNSPLHS. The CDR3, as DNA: TGTGCCAGCAGACAGGGGGCCCGGAATTCACCCCTCCACTCT.

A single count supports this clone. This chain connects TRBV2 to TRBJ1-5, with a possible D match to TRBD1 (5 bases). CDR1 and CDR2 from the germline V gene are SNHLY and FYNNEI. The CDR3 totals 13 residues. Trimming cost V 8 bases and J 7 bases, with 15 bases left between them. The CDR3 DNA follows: TGTGCCAGCTGCTTGGGGGGGACCCAGCCCCAGCATTTT. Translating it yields CASCLGGTQPQHF. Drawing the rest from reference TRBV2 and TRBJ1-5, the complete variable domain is EPEVTQTPSHQVTQMGQEVILRCVPISNHLYFYWYRQILGQKVEFLVSFYNNEISEKSEIFDDQFSVERPDGSNFTLKIRSTKLEDSAMYFCASCLGGTQPQHFGDGTRLSIL.

The CDR3 sequence is CASSVSPDQPQHF. The CDR3 nucleotides read TGTGCCAGCAGCGTAAGTCCCGATCAGCCCCAGCATTTT. The rearrangement links TRBV5-4 to TRBJ1-5; D remains ambiguous. There are 13 residues in the CDR3. Trimming stripped 4 bases from V and 5 bases from J, with 10 bases between. CDR1 is SGHNT, CDR2 YYREEE, per germline (reference sequence). Looking up the rest from reference TRBV5-4 and TRBJ1-5 gives the full variable domain: ETGVTQSPTHLIKTRGQQVTLRCSSQSGHNTVSWYQQALGQGPQFIFQYYREEENGRGNFPPRFSGLQFPNYSSELNVNALELDDSALYLCASSVSPDQPQHFGDGTRLSIL.

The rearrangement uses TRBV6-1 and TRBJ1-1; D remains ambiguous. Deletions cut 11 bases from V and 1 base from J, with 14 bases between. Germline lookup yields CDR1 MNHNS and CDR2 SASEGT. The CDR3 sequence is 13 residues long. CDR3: CAGTQTWNTEAFF. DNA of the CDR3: TGTGCCGGCACCCAAACTTGGAACACTGAAGCTTTCTTT.

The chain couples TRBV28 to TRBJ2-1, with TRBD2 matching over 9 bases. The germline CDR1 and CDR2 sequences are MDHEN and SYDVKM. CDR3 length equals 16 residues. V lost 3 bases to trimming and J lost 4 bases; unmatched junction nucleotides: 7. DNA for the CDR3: TGTGCCAGCAGTTTCGCTGGCGGGAGGGAATACAATGAGCAGTTCTTC. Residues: CASSFAGGREYNEQFF.

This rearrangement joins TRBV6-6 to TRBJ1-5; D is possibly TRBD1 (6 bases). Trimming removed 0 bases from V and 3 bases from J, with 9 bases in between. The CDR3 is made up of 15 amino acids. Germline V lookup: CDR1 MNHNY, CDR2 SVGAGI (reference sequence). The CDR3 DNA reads TGTGCCAGCAGTTACTCAACAGGGTTCAATCAGCCCCAGCATTTT. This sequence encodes CASSYSTGFNQPQHF.

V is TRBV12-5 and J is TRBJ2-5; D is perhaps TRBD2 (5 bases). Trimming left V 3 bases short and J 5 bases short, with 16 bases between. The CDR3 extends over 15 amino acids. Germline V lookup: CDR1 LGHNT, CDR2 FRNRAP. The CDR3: CASGLGLSDGETQYF. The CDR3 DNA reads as TGTGCTAGTGGTTTAGGACTCTCGGATGGGGAGACCCAGTACTTC.

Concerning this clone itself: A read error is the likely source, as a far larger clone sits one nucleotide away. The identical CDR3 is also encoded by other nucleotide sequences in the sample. The CDR3 nucleotides read TGTGCCAGCGGGATAGGGGTGGCCTACGAGCAGTACTTC. This codes for CASGIGVAYEQYF. The chain has TRBV28 and TRBJ2-7; D perhaps matches TRBD1 (5 bases). The CDR3 totals 13 residues. Germline assignment: CDR1 MDHEN and CDR2 SYDVKM. The V end lost 8 bases, the J end lost 2 bases, and 13 bases lay between the germline ends.

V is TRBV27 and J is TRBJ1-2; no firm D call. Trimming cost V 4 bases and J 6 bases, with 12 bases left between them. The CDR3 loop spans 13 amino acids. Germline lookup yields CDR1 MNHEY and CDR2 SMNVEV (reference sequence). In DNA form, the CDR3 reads TGTGCCAGCAGTTCCCACACCGTCGATGGCTACACCTTC. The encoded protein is CASSSHTVDGYTF.

The CDR3 region has the DNA TGTGCCAGCAGTACGTCAGGGCAGCCTAGGGCTTTCTTT. Its translation is CASSTSGQPRAFF. The genes are TRBV2 and TRBJ1-1; D possibly corresponds to TRBD1 (5 bases). Germline loops: CDR1 SNHLY, CDR2 FYNNEI. The CDR3 is made up of 13 amino acids. With 5 bases removed from V and 11 bases from J, the gap between germline ends came to 18 bases.

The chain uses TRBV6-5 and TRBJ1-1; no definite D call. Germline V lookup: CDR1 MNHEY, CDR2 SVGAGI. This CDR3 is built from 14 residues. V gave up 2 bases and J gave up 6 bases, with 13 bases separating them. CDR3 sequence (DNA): TGTGCCAGCAGTTACCAGTATCTGGGTCCTGAAGCTTTCTTT. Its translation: CASSYQYLGPEAFF.

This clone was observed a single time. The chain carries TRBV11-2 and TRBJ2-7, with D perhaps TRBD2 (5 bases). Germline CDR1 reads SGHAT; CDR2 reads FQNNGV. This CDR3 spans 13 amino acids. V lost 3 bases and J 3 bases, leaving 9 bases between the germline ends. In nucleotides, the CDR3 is TGTGCCAGCAGCTTGTTGAGGGTCTACGAGCAGTACTTC. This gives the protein CASSLLRVYEQYF. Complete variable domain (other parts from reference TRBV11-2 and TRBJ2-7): EAGVAQSPRYKIIEKRQSVAFWCNPISGHATLYWYQQILGQGPKLLIQFQNNGVVDDSQLPKDRFSAERLKGVDSTLKIQPAKLEDSAVYLCASSLLRVYEQYFGPGTRLTVT.

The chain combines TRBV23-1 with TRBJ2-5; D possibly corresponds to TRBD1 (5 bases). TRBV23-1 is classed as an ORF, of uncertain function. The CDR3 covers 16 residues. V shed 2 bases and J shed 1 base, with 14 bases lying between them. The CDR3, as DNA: TGCGCCAGCAGTCAACAGGGCTGCCGCCCCCAAGAGACCCAGTACTTC. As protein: CASSQQGCRPQETQYF.